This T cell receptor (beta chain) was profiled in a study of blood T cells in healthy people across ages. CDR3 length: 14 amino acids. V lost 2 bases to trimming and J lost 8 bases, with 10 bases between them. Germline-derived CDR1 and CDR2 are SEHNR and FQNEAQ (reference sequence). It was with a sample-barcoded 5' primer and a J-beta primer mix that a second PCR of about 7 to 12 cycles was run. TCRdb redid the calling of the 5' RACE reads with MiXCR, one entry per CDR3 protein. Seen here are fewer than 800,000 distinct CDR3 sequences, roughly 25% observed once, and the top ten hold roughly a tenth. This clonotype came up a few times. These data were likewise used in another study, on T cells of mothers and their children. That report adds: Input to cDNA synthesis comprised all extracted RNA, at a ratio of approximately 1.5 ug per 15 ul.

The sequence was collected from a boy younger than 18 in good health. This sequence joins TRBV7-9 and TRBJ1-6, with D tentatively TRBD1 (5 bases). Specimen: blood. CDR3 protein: CASSLRDDYSPLHF. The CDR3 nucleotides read TGTGCCAGCAGCTTACGGGACGATTATTCACCCCTCCACTTT.